Presented here are 6 T cell receptor beta chains from one specimen sequenced in a study of radiation and T cells in renal cell carcinoma. The repertoire was sequenced with immunoSEQ multiplex PCR; TCRdb's copy has only in-frame clones and lacks some. The sample carries around 170,000 clones, around 90% recorded once. Specified time point: blood 4 weeks post-SBRT, at nephrectomy. Treatment defined: 15 Gy SBRT to primary tumor, nephrectomy 4 weeks later. Material: blood, obtained from a patient whose treatment included radiotherapy and nephrectomy. These receptor sequences come from a woman aged 50 to 65 with renal cell carcinoma.

This rearrangement joins TRBV5-6 to TRBJ1-1; unclear D gene. Deletions cut 4 bases from V and 0 bases from J, with 16 bases between. CDR1 is SGHDT, CDR2 YYEEEE, per germline. The CDR3 extends over 16 amino acids. CDR3 sequence (DNA): TGTGCCAGCAGCCAAAAGAGAATTACCATGAACACTGAAGCTTTCTTT. Translating gives CASSQKRITMNTEAFF.

This clone was counted many times. Other DNA sequences of this sample code for an identical CDR3. The CDR3 nucleotides are TGTGCCAGCTCACCTCCAAACACCGGGGAGCTGTTTTTT. Its protein is CASSPPNTGELFF. The chain employs TRBV18 and TRBJ2-2, with D uncertain. CDR3 size: 13 residues. Germline loops: CDR1 KGHSH, CDR2 LQKENI. Deletions cut 3 bases from V and 2 bases from J, with 4 bases between.

The genes are TRBV7-9 and TRBJ1-4; D gene ambiguous. Germline V gives CDR1 SEHNR, CDR2 FQNEAQ (reference sequence). V lost 1 base, J lost 1 base, and 4 bases lay in between. The CDR3 totals 14 residues. The CDR3 DNA reads TGTGCCAGCAGCTTAGAAGAAACTAATGAAAAACTGTTTTTT. It is translated as CASSLEETNEKLFF.

The DNA for the CDR3 is TGTGCCAGCAGTGAAGGGGGCAGGGGGACTCGTGGCTACACCTTC. It specifies CASSEGGRGTRGYTF. This chain connects TRBV2 to TRBJ1-2; 7 bases are shared with TRBD1. This CDR3 is built from 15 residues. The V gene end was trimmed by 1 base and the J gene end by 7 bases; junction bases not matched to a gene: 9. Germline V gene data show CDR1 as SNHLY and CDR2 as FYNNEI.

The rearrangement joins TRBV6-5 to TRBJ1-1; D call uncertain. This CDR3 spans 13 amino acids. Looked up from germline, CDR1 is MNHEY and CDR2 is SVGAGI. With 4 bases removed from V and 3 bases from J, the gap between germline ends came to 9 bases. CDR3 DNA: TGTGCCAGCAGTTCTGGCACGGACACTGAAGCTTTCTTT. Amino acid sequence: CASSSGTDTEAFF.

The rearrangement links TRBV5-1 to TRBJ1-1; no reliable D call. The V end was cut by 3 bases, the J end by 1 base, with 7 bases between. CDR1 and CDR2 from the germline V gene are SGHRS and YFSETQ. The CDR3 is made up of 13 amino acids. The CDR3 bases are TGCGCCAGCAGCTCGCAGCCGAACACTGAAGCTTTCTTT. Translation gives CASSSQPNTEAFF.